This T cell receptor (beta chain) derives from a study of blood T cell repertoires in COVID-19 (TCRdb year 2020). Study-level background: Samples covering the acute and convalescent phases of COVID-19 were provided by collaborators in the United States, Italy and Spain. Deeply sampled blood TCRbeta repertoires from subjects exposed to, actively infected with, or recovered from COVID-19 were included in the dataset. A freely available public database, intended as a resource for researchers studying the immune response to SARS-CoV-2, is where the repertoires were released. The prospective study material was composed of cDNA or gDNA derived from T cells, B-cell-depleted T cells, or PBMCs. HLA class I and class II types, where available, came from metadata supplied by the sample provider rather than from assay-based typing. Samples were obtained from the ongoing ImmuneRACE study (first 160 participants) and from over 1,000 subjects provided by 6 global collaborators. The sample metadata nearly always contained a de-identified subject ID, COVID-19 status, age in years and sex.

On this clone itself: The antigen it binds to is not known. Per-nucleotide qualities are absent, and no much larger clonotype sits a single base away.

Overall results and qualifications from the work: The amount of clinical and demographic metadata varied by source and participant and was provided uncurated.

Spanning cysteine to phenylalanine, the CDR3 consists of 15 amino acids. Only the CDR3 portion is preserved as DNA: 45 bases, with reading frame beginning at the first base. From the germline V gene (reference sequence), CDR1 is SEHNR and CDR2 is FQNEAQ. V loses 2 bases at its end and J loses 4 bases; junction bases beyond the gene matches: 7. TCRbeta CDR3 regions were amplified from genomic DNA using the immunoSEQ Assay, a bias-controlled multiplex PCR. The source study handled its data this way. The number of nucleated cells in each sample was estimated by amplification of reference gene primers within the assay. To quantify the absolute abundance of each unique TCRbeta CDR3 rearrangement, sequence reads were collapsed and filtered. Productive Simpson clonality was computed per sample as the square root of Simpson's diversity index over productive rearrangements. TCRdb re-hosts the immuneACCESS table, in-frame sequences only. Its copies lack some clones; in the studies checked, an unresolved V gene accounts for under half of them, and the cause for the rest is not known. V and J calls and clone size are given by that table; D and trimming were obtained from the DNA. The sample table holds more than 80,000 clones, of which about 88% were seen once. The ten largest clonotypes hold about 5% of the sample.

Collaborating institutions collected whole blood in K2EDTA tubes following their own protocols. For TCRbeta analysis, collaborator samples were shipped as frozen whole blood, as isolated PBMCs, or as DNA extracted from either sample type. The sequencing input was peripheral blood. This TCR was sampled from a man in his forties with acute or convalescent COVID-19. In this chain, TRBV7-9 is recombined with TRBJ1-1, and 7 bases in between align with TRBD1. The nucleotides read TGTGCCAGCAGCTTAAACCGACAGGGTATCACTGAAGCTTTCTTT. Its product reads: CASSLNRQGITEAFF.